This TCR beta chain derives from a study of shared clonotypes between healthy human individuals. The CDR3 has 15 residues. V shed 1 base and J shed 8 bases, with 14 bases lying between them. Germline-derived CDR1 and CDR2 are SGHVS and FQNEAQ. This clone appeared a few times. The antigen is unknown. Some 30,000 T cell genomes, or approximately 300 ng DNA, went into replicate PCRs of unsorted PBMC. In the source study's methods: From ImmunoSEQ came sequences covering only the junction and carrying no quality scores, so filtering differed. Clones were sequenced by immunoSEQ multiplex PCR, and TCRdb holds only the in-frame ones, with some missing. Clone size and V and J calls were adopted from that table, with D and trimming inferred from the DNA. The sample yields about 470,000 clones, roughly 77% seen once. Broader study findings: Represented diversity (both genetic and exposure-history) was limited by the small number of donors.

Specimen: PBMCs. The clonotype originates from a woman aged 40 to 50 in good health. Some clones in this sample may be carry-over from other donors' samples. The rearrangement uses TRBV7-8 and TRBJ1-4; D is perhaps TRBD1 (6 bases). In DNA, the CDR3 is TGTGCCAGCAGCTTAGGACAGGCCCCAAACGAAAAACTGTTTTTT. Amino acids: CASSLGQAPNEKLFF.